This T cell receptor beta chain was identified in a study of blood T cell repertoires in COVID-19. In the study overall: Samples of COVID-19 (acute and convalescent) were obtained from the United States, Italy and Spain. The analysed material was cDNA or gDNA that came from T cells, B-cell-depleted T cells, or PBMCs.

Original processing notes: How many nucleated cells were present was estimated from reference gene primer amplification. Profiled with immunoSEQ multiplex PCR; TCRdb holds only in-frame clones, not every one. For V, J and clone size, that table is used; D and trimming come from the DNA. This table holds tens of thousands of clones, about 90% found once. Trimming shortened V by 0 bases and J by 11 bases, and 16 bases separated the two germline ends. The germline V gene has CDR1 SGHNT and CDR2 YENEEA. The CDR3 covers 14 residues. This chain joins TRBV11-3 and TRBJ1-1; D is unresolved. Sequencing was carried out using peripheral blood. The receptor was isolated from an older woman with active COVID-19. DNA of the CDR3: TGTGCCAGCAGCTTAGAATCGGACTGGGGTAGGGCTTTCTTT. This sequence encodes CASSLESDWGRAFF.